The 32 T cell receptor beta chains reported below all come from one sample, sequenced in a study of blood T cells in healthy people across ages. Primed by a sample-barcoded 5' primer and a J-beta primer mix, a second PCR proceeded for about 6 to 11 cycles. TCRdb used MiXCR to reprocess the 5' RACE reads, holding one entry per CDR3 protein. Here the sample spans around 2 million distinct CDR3 sequences, 39% being singletons. Sequenced: blood. These TCRs come from a human donor in good health.

As concerns this clonotype: The junction differs from germline at one of its ends, possibly a read error. The chain couples TRBV20-1 to TRBJ2-7; D ambiguous. This CDR3 comprises 12 residues. Looked up from germline, CDR1 is DFQATT and CDR2 is SNEGSKA (reference sequence). Here the CDR3 reads CSARDRNKLNTF. CDR3 nucleotides: TGCAGTGCTAGAGATAGGAACAAATTAAACACCTTC.

The J gene is TRBJ2-5, the V gene TRBV10-3; maybe TRBD2 (6 bases). Germline V gives CDR1 ENHRY, CDR2 SYGVKD. Trimming took 3 bases from V and 5 from J, leaving 13 bases between them. The CDR3 has 14 residues. CDR3 residues: CAISDPGARETQYF. Here the CDR3 DNA reads TGTGCCATCAGTGATCCGGGAGCCAGGGAGACCCAGTACTTC.

The chain carries TRBV4-1 and TRBJ2-7; no clear D gene. CDR1 is MGHRA and CDR2 is YSYEKL in the germline V gene. V was pared by 3 bases and J by 3 bases, with 12 bases between. The CDR3 loop spans 14 amino acids. The chain's CDR3 is CASSQQQTGYEQYF. In DNA, the CDR3 is TGCGCCAGCAGCCAGCAACAGACTGGCTACGAGCAGTACTTC.

The chain joins TRBV4-3 to TRBJ2-3, with 8 bases that match TRBD2. The germline CDR1 and CDR2 sequences are LGHNA and YSLEER. Trimming cost V 0 bases and J 5 bases; bases outside gene matches: 13. This CDR3 spans 18 amino acids. The CDR3 protein is CASSQDRGERGYRDTQYF. The CDR3 DNA is TGCGCCAGCAGCCAAGATCGGGGGGAGCGGGGGTACCGAGATACGCAGTATTTT.

The V and J genes are TRBV28 and TRBJ2-3; D is possibly TRBD1 (5 bases). V gave up 4 bases and J gave up 4 bases, with 24 bases separating them. Germline lookup yields CDR1 MDHEN and CDR2 SYDVKM. The CDR3 is 18 residues long. The CDR3 sequence is CASSSEPLRGTGADTQYF. DNA for the CDR3: TGTGCCAGCAGTTCTGAGCCCCTTAGGGGCACCGGCGCAGATACGCAGTATTTT.

This chain joins TRBV7-3 and TRBJ2-3, with 7 bases lining up with TRBD2. V was pared by 5 bases and J by 1 base, with 6 bases of the junction left unmatched. This CDR3 is built from 15 residues. Per the germline V gene, CDR1 is SGHTA and CDR2 is FQGTGA. DNA of the CDR3: TGTGCCAGCAGCCCAGTGGCGGGGGGCACAGATACGCAGTATTTT. It codes for CASSPVAGGTDTQYF.

This clonotype was counted a few times. V usage is TRBV30 and J usage is TRBJ1-2; 10 bases map to TRBD1. Germline assignment: CDR1 GTSNPN and CDR2 SVGIG (reference sequence). J lost 4 bases, V lost 8 bases, and 7 bases had no gene match. The CDR3 is made up of 13 amino acids. The CDR3 DNA reads TGTGCCGTTATGACAGGGGGCGGCTATGGCTACACCTTC. Its translation: CAVMTGGGYGYTF.

The chain links TRBV7-8 to TRBJ1-2, with TRBD1 matching over 7 bases. CDR3 length: 13 residues. CDR1 is SGHVS, CDR2 FQNEAQ, per germline. J gave up 8 bases and V 5 bases, and 8 bases lay outside the gene matches. The CDR3 loop is CASSDYLGGGYTF. The CDR3 DNA reads as TGTGCCAGCAGCGATTATCTAGGGGGCGGCTACACCTTC.

The V and J genes are TRBV29-1 and TRBJ1-1; no definite D call. Per the germline V gene, CDR1 is SQVTM and CDR2 is ANQGSEA. V was trimmed by 2 bases and J by 8 bases, leaving 12 bases between them. The CDR3 totals 12 residues. The CDR3 DNA reads as TGCAGCGTTGAATACCGGGCCACCGAAGCTTTCTTT. This sequence encodes CSVEYRATEAFF.

A remark on this clonotype: Its ends do not fully match the called genes, so a read error is possible. This rearrangement joins TRBV20-1 to TRBJ2-2, with a weak D call TRBD1 (6 bases). This CDR3 spans 16 amino acids. The germline V gene has CDR1 DFQATT and CDR2 SNEGSKA (reference sequence). For the CDR3, the DNA is TGCAGTGCTAGAGACCCAAAGACAGGAAGCACCGGGGAGCGGTTTTTT. It is translated as CSARDPKTGSTGERFF.

The J gene is TRBJ1-1, the V gene TRBV7-2; TRBD1 aligns across 7 bases. CDR3 size: 14 residues. CDR1 is SGHTA and CDR2 is FQGNSA in the germline V gene. V was pared by 8 bases and J by 4 bases, with 10 bases of the junction left unmatched. CDR3: CASFRERGRTEAFF. Written as DNA, the CDR3 is TGTGCCAGCTTCAGGGAGAGGGGGCGCACTGAAGCTTTCTTT.

The chain links TRBV5-1 to TRBJ1-4, with 7 bases matching TRBD1. V dropped 4 bases and J dropped 6; count of bases not matched to a gene: 6. Germline V CDR1 and CDR2: SGHRS, YFSETQ. CDR3 length equals 14 residues. The CDR3 DNA reads TGCGCCAGCAGCCGCGACAGGGCACATGAAAAACTGTTTTTT. It is translated as CASSRDRAHEKLFF.

J is TRBJ2-3 and V is TRBV28; the D is unclear. Germline values: CDR1 MDHEN, CDR2 SYDVKM. With 7 bases removed from V and 5 bases from J, the gap between germline ends came to 19 bases. This CDR3 spans 15 amino acids. CDR3 protein: CASIPLTPLIDTQYF. The CDR3 DNA reads TGTGCCAGCATCCCCCTAACCCCATTGATAGATACGCAGTATTTT.

This sequence joins TRBV6-5 and TRBJ1-4, with D maybe TRBD1 (6 bases). Trimming shortened V by 0 bases and J by 7 bases, and 12 bases separated the two germline ends. This CDR3 region has 15 residues. In germline, CDR1 is MNHEY, CDR2 SVGAGI. The CDR3 is CASSYSGGAGEKLFF. CDR3 sequence (DNA): TGTGCCAGCAGTTACTCGGGGGGCGCGGGTGAAAAACTGTTTTTT.

This clonotype was counted a few times. V usage is TRBV29-1 and J usage is TRBJ2-5; D unresolved. This CDR3 is built from 10 residues. The germline V gene encodes CDR1 SQVTM and CDR2 ANQGSEA. V was cut by 7 bases and J by 2 bases, with 5 bases left in between. The DNA of the CDR3 is TGCAGCGCGATACAAGAGACCCAGTACTTC. This gives the protein CSAIQETQYF.

The chain links TRBV6-1 to TRBJ2-3; 8 bases are shared with TRBD2. The V gene's germline CDR1 is MNHNS and CDR2 SASEGT. The CDR3 totals 15 residues. The V and J ends lost 6 bases and 0 bases, in that order; junction bases with no gene match: 5. CDR3 nucleotides: TGTGCCAGCAGGGGAGCGGGGGATAGCACAGATACGCAGTATTTT. It specifies CASRGAGDSTDTQYF.

The gene calls are TRBV6-1 and TRBJ2-1; 7 positions agree with TRBD2. There are 16 residues in the CDR3. The V and J ends lost 0 bases and 1 base, in that order; junction bases with no gene match: 3. CDR1 is MNHNS, CDR2 SASEGT, per germline. CDR3 protein: CASSEASGASYNEQFF. In DNA form, the CDR3 reads TGTGCCAGCAGTGAAGCGAGCGGGGCTTCCTACAATGAGCAGTTCTTC.

This rearrangement joins TRBV15 to TRBJ2-4, with 9 bases lining up with TRBD2. Trimming cost V 5 bases and J 8 bases; bases outside gene matches: 7. The CDR3 covers 14 residues. Germline V gene sequence: CDR1 LNHNV, CDR2 YYDKDF (reference sequence). CDR3 DNA sequence: TGTGCCACCAGCTGGGGACTAGCCCACGACATTCAGTACTTC. This sequence encodes CATSWGLAHDIQYF.

The table lists this clonotype with a few counts. One end of the junction varies from germline; a read error may be responsible. This chain connects TRBV10-3 to TRBJ2-3; 8 positions agree with TRBD2. Germline V gives CDR1 ENHRY, CDR2 SYGVKD. This CDR3 spans 14 amino acids. The DNA of the CDR3 is TGTGCCATCGGTGAGCGGGGGAACACAGATACGCAGTATTTT. Protein sequence: CAIGERGNTDTQYF.

The CDR3, as DNA: TGTGCCACCAGCAGACGCGGGACAGGTAGAAGCCTCGCCAAAAACATTCAGTACTTC. It encodes CATSRRGTGRSLAKNIQYF. This chain uses TRBV15 with TRBJ2-4; 8 bases fit TRBD1. Germline assignment: CDR1 LNHNV and CDR2 YYDKDF (reference sequence). This CDR3 spans 19 amino acids. V gave up 2 bases and J gave up 1 base; unmatched junction bases: 13.

The genes are TRBV12-3 or TRBV12-4 and TRBJ1-2, with D tentatively TRBD1 (6 bases). V was shortened by 6 bases and J by 3 bases, with 20 bases between the two germline ends. The CDR3 has 16 amino acids. CDR3 in amino acids: CASRPKTGSNYYGYTF. CDR3 nucleotide sequence: TGTGCCAGCAGGCCTAAAACAGGGAGTAATTACTATGGCTACACCTTC.

The chain links TRBV20-1 to TRBJ2-1, with 7 bases aligning to TRBD2. From germline, CDR1 is DFQATT and CDR2 SNEGSKA (reference sequence). The CDR3 runs 14 residues. V was clipped by 2 bases and J by 8 bases; unmatched bases: 9. Here the CDR3 reads CSARYGGRRDEQFF. The CDR3 DNA reads as TGCAGTGCTAGATACGGGGGGAGGAGGGATGAGCAGTTCTTC.

In its sample, this clonotype was seen a few times. The chain joins TRBV20-1 to TRBJ2-7; 9 bases line up with TRBD1. Germline assignment: CDR1 DFQATT and CDR2 SNEGSKA (reference sequence). The V and J ends lost 6 bases and 3 bases, in that order; junction bases with no gene match: 9. The CDR3 contains 14 residues. The CDR3 nucleotides read TGCAGTGCCCCCGCCAGGGACAGGGACTACGAGCAGTACTTC. This encodes CSAPARDRDYEQYF.

V and J are TRBV7-2 and TRBJ1-2; D gene ambiguous. CDR3 length: 14 amino acids. V was cut by 1 base and J by 2 bases, with 8 bases left in between. The germline V gene has CDR1 SGHTA and CDR2 FQGNSA. The CDR3 is CASSLVNSNYGYTF. In DNA, the CDR3 is TGTGCCAGCAGCTTAGTGAACAGCAACTATGGCTACACCTTC.

In its sample, this clonotype was seen many times. J is TRBJ2-1 and V is TRBV29-1; either TRBD1 or TRBD2 may supply D (6 bases each). The CDR3 has 17 residues. V lost 0 bases and J 8 bases, leaving 23 bases between the germline ends. Germline CDR1 reads SQVTM; CDR2 reads ANQGSEA. The CDR3 spells CSVEERGERVRIDEQFF. DNA of the CDR3: TGCAGCGTTGAAGAAAGGGGGGAGCGTGTAAGGATTGATGAGCAGTTCTTC.

The chain links TRBV10-3 to TRBJ2-7, with D perhaps matching TRBD1 (6 bases). The CDR3 runs 11 residues. The germline CDR1 and CDR2 sequences are ENHRY and SYGVKD. V lost 6 bases and J 7 bases, leaving 10 bases between the germline ends. The CDR3, as DNA: TGTGCCATCAGCGGGACATCAGAGCAGTACTTC. Amino acids: CAISGTSEQYF.

The chain has TRBV3-1 and TRBJ2-4, with D unresolved. Per the germline V gene, CDR1 is LGHDT and CDR2 is YNNKEL (reference sequence). V shed 3 bases and J shed 13 bases, with 16 bases lying between them. This CDR3 contains 13 residues. The CDR3 is CASSHDRLSGQYF. The CDR3 DNA follows: TGTGCCAGCAGCCACGATAGACTCTCTGGGCAGTACTTC. The variable domain in full, completed from reference TRBV3-1 and TRBJ2-4, reads DTAVSQTPKYLVTQMGNDKSIKCEQNLGHDTMYWYKQDSKKFLKIMFSYNNKELIINETVPNRFSPKSPDKAHLNLHINSLELGDSAVYFCASSHDRLSGQYFGAGTRLSVL.

This sequence joins TRBV20-1 and TRBJ1-3; TRBD1 matches 7 bases. The V gene's germline CDR1 is DFQATT and CDR2 SNEGSKA (reference sequence). V was clipped by 0 bases and J by 4 bases; unmatched bases: 6. CDR3 size: 15 residues. The chain's CDR3 is CSARDAKGAGNTIYF. The CDR3, as DNA: TGCAGTGCTAGAGATGCGAAGGGGGCCGGAAACACCATATATTTT.

About this clonotype: An end of the junction does not agree with germline; a read error may underlie this. The chain links TRBV6-2 or TRBV6-3 to TRBJ2-1; 7 nucleotides line up with TRBD2. The CDR3 is 13 amino acids. From germline, CDR1 is MNHEY and CDR2 SVGEGT. The CDR3, as DNA: TGTGCCGGCAGACAAGCGGGGCACAATGAGCAGTTCTTC. This sequence encodes CAGRQAGHNEQFF.

CDR3: CATSRDMGPGNTIYF. CDR3 bases: TGTGCCACCAGCAGAGATATGGGACCTGGAAACACCATATATTTT. The V call is TRBV15, the J call TRBJ1-3; possibly TRBD1 for D (5 bases). CDR3 size: 15 residues. The germline V gene has CDR1 LNHNV and CDR2 YYDKDF (reference sequence). V was shortened by 0 bases and J by 2 bases, with 8 bases between the two germline ends.

The rearrangement uses TRBV29-1 and TRBJ1-1; perhaps TRBD1 as D (5 bases). Germline V gene sequence: CDR1 SQVTM, CDR2 ANQGSEA. Trimming cost V 1 base and J 6 bases, with 12 bases left between them. This CDR3 spans 13 amino acids. This CDR3 is CSVEGGGYSEAFF. The CDR3 DNA reads TGCAGCGTTGAAGGTGGGGGGTACTCTGAAGCTTTCTTT.

Turning to this clonotype: One end of the junction varies from germline; a read error may be responsible. This rearrangement joins TRBV5-1 to TRBJ2-3; 9 bases are shared with TRBD1. The CDR3 consists of 16 residues. Germline V CDR1 and CDR2: SGHRS, YFSETQ. CDR3 sequence (DNA): TGCGCCAGCAGCTTCTCGGGGACAGGGCCAACAGGTACGCAGTATTTT. Its translation is CASSFSGTGPTGTQYF.